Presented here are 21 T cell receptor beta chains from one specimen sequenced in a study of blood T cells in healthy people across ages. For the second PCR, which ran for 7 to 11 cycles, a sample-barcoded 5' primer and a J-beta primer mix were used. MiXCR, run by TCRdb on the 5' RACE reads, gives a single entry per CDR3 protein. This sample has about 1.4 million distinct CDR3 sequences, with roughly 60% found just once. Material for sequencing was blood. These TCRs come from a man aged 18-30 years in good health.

Here the CDR3 DNA reads TGTGCCATCAGTGAATCAGTGGGCTATGGCTACACCTTC. This sequence encodes CAISESVGYGYTF. The chain uses TRBV10-3 and TRBJ1-2, with no clear D. CDR3 size: 13 residues. Between the trimmed V and J ends, which lost 3 bases and 4 bases, there was a span of 9 bases. The V gene's germline CDR1 is ENHRY and CDR2 SYGVKD.

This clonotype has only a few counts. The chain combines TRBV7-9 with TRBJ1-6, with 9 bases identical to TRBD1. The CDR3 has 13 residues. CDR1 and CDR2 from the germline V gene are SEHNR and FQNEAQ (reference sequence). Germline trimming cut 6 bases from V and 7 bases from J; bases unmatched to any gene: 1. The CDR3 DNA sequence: TGTGCCAGCAGGGGGACAGGGAATTCACCCCTCCACTTT. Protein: CASRGTGNSPLHF.

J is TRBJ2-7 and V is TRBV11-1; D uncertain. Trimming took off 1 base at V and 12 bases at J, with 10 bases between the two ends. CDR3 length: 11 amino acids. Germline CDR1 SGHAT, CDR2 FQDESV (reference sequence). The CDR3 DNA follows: TGTGCCAGCAGCTTAGGCTTGGCCCCGTACTTC. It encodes CASSLGLAPYF.

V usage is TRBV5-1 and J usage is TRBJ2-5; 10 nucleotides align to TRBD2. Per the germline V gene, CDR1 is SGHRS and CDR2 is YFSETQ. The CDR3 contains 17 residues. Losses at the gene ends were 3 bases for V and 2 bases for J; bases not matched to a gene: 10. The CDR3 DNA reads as TGCGCCAGCAGCTATGGACTAGCGGAGCCAATACAAGAGACCCAGTACTTC. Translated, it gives CASSYGLAEPIQETQYF.

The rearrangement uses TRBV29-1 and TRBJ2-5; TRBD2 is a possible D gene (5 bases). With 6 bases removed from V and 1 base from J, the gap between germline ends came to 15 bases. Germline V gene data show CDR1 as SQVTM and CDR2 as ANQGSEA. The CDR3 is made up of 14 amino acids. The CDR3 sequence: CSVVHGVRQETQYF. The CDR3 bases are TGCAGCGTCGTACACGGGGTGCGCCAAGAGACCCAGTACTTC. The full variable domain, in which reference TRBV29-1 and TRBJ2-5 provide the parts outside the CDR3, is SAVISQKPSRDICQRGTSLTIQCQVDSQVTMMFWYRQQPGQSLTLIATANQGSEATYESGFVIDKFPISRPNLTFSTLTVSNMSPEDSSIYLCSVVHGVRQETQYFGPGTRLLVL.

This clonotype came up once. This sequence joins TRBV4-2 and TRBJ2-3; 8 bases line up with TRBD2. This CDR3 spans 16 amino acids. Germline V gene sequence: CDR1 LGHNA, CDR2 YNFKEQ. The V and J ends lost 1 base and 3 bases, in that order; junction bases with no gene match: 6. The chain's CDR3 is CASSQVGLAGTDTQYF. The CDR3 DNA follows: TGTGCCAGCAGCCAAGTCGGATTAGCGGGGACAGATACGCAGTATTTT.

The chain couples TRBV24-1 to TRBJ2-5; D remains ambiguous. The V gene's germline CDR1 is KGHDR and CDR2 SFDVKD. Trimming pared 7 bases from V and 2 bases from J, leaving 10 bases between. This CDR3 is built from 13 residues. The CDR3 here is CATRSVQQETQYF. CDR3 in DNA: TGTGCCACCAGGTCGGTACAGCAAGAGACCCAGTACTTC.

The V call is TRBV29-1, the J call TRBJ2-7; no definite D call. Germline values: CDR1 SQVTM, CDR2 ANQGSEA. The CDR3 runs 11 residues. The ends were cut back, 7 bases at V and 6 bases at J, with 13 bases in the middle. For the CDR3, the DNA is TGCAGCGGGTTAGTAGCCTCCGAGCAGTACTTC. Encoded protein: CSGLVASEQYF.

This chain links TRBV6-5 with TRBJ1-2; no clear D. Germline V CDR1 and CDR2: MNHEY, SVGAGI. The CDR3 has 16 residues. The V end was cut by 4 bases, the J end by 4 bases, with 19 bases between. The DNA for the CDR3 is TGTGCCAGCAGTTCCGTCCAGCGGGAGGCAGTCTATGGCTACACCTTC. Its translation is CASSSVQREAVYGYTF.

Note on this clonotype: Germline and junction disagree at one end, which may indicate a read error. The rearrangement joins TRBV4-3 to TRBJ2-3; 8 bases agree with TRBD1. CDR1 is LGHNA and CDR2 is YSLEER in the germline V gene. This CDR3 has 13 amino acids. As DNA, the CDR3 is TGCGCCAGCAGCCCGGCGGGGACAGGTACGCAGTATTTT. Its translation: CASSPAGTGTQYF.

The CDR3 loop is CATRGYTYNEQFF. In DNA, the CDR3 is TGTGCCACCCGGGGATATACCTACAATGAGCAGTTCTTC. V usage is TRBV27 and J usage is TRBJ2-1; tentative D call: TRBD2 (5 bases). This CDR3 is built from 13 residues. The V end was cut by 10 bases, the J end by 2 bases, with 12 bases between. Germline V CDR1 and CDR2: MNHEY, SMNVEV (reference sequence).

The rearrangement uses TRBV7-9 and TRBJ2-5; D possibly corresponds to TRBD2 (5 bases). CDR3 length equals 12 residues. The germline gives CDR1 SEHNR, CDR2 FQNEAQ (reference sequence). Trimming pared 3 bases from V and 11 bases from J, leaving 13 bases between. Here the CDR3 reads CASSLYSEEQYF. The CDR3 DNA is TGTGCCAGCAGCTTGTACTCGGAGGAGCAGTACTTC.

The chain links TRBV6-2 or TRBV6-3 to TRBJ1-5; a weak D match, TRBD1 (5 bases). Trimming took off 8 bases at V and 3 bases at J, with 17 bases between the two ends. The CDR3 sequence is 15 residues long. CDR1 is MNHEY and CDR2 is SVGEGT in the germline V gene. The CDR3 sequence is CASRLGRTTNQPQHF. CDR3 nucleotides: TGTGCCAGCCGGCTGGGTCGGACAACCAATCAGCCCCAGCATTTT.

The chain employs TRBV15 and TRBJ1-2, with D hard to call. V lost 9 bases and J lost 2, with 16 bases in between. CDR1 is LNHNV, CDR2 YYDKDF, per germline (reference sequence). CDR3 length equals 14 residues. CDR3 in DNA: TGTGCCACTGTCAGCCCGGGAGACAACTATGGCTACACCTTC. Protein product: CATVSPGDNYGYTF.

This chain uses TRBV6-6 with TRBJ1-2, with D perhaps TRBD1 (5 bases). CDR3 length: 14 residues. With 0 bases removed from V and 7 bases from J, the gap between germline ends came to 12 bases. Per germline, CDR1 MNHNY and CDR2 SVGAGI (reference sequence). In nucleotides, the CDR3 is TGTGCCAGCAGTTACTCGACGGGGGTGGGTGGCTACACCTTC. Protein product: CASSYSTGVGGYTF.

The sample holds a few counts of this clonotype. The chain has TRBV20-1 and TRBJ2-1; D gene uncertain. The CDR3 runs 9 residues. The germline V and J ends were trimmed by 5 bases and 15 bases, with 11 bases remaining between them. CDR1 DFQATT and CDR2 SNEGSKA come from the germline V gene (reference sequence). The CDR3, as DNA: TGCAGTGCTCCATCTTCTCCGTTCTTC. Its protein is CSAPSSPFF.

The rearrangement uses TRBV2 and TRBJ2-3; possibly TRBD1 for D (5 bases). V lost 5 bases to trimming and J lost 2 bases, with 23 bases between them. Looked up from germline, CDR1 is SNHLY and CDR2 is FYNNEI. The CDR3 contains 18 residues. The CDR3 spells CASSLRGLGSIDTDTQYF. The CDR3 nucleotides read TGTGCCAGCAGTCTAAGGGGTCTTGGATCGATCGACACAGATACGCAGTATTTT. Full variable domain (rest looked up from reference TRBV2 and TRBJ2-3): EPEVTQTPSHQVTQMGQEVILRCVPISNHLYFYWYRQILGQKVEFLVSFYNNEISEKSEIFDDQFSVERPDGSNFTLKIRSTKLEDSAMYFCASSLRGLGSIDTDTQYFGPGTRLTVL.

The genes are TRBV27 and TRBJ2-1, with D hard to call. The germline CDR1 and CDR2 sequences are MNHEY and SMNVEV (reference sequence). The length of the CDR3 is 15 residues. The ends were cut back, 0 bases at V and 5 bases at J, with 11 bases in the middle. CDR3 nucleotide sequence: TGTGCCAGCAGTTTATCCAGCATCCCAAACAATGAGCAGTTCTTC. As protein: CASSLSSIPNNEQFF.

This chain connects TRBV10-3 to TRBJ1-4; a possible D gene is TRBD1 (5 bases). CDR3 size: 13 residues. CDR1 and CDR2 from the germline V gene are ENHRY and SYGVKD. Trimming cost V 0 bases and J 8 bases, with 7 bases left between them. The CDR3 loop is CAISESRDEKLFF. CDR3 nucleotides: TGTGCCATCAGTGAGTCTAGGGACGAAAAACTGTTTTTT.

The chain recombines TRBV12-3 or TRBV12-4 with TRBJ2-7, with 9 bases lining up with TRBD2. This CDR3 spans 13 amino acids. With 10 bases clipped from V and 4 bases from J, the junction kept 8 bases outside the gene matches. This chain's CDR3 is CAILNSGSYEQYF. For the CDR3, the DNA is TGTGCCATCTTGAATAGCGGGAGTTACGAGCAGTACTTC.

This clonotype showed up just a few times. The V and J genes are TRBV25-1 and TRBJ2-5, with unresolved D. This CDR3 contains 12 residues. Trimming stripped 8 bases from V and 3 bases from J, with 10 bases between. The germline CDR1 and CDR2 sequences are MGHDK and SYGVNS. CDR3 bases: TGTGCCAGCCAGACACCTGAAGAGACCCAGTACTTC. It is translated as CASQTPEETQYF.